The next 31 T cell receptor beta chains were all read from a single sample in a study of T cells expressing NK-cell markers. TCRdb reanalyzed the 5' RACE reads and collapses them to one entry per CDR3 protein, without DNA. With a few hundred thousand distinct CDR3 sequences in the sample, the ten largest clones hold approximately 3.6%. The specimen was blood T cells: a sorted CD56 or NKG2C T cell subset, CD4+ or CD8+ T cells, or bulk PBMC T cells (not recorded which). The receptors shown here come from a man between 18 and 35 years old in good health.

The chain links TRBV7-9 to TRBJ2-5; TCRdb lists TRBD2, though no DNA is available to test this call. The CDR3 runs to 16 residues. The germline CDR1 and CDR2 sequences are SEHNR and FQNEAQ (reference sequence). CDR3 sequence reads: CASSSGTSGTQETQYF.

The rearrangement links TRBV14 to TRBJ1-2; TCRdb designates TRBD1, a call that cannot be tested without DNA. Germline V lookup: CDR1 SGHDN, CDR2 FVKESK. The CDR3 is made up of 15 amino acids. CDR3 region: CASSQGQGVDYGYTF.

The gene calls are TRBV15 and TRBJ2-7; TCRdb returns TRBD1, unconfirmable since there is no DNA. Per germline, CDR1 LNHNV and CDR2 YYDKDF (reference sequence). CDR3 size: 14 residues. CDR3 sequence reads: CATSRETGDSEQYF.

The genes are TRBV28 and TRBJ2-7; the D call of TRBD1 rests on TCRdb alone, since no DNA is present to check it. This CDR3 is built from 14 residues. CDR1 MDHEN and CDR2 SYDVKM come from the germline V gene. The CDR3 region is CASSFQGVSYEQYF. Full variable domain (rest looked up from reference TRBV28 and TRBJ2-7): DVKVTQSSRYLVKRTGEKVFLECVQDMDHENMFWYRQDPGLGLRLIYFSYDVKMKEKGDIPEGYSVSREKKERFSLILESASTNQTSMYLCASSFQGVSYEQYFGPGTRLTVT.

The chain carries TRBV10-3 and TRBJ2-1; TCRdb names TRBD2, which stays unverified in the absence of DNA. Germline lookup yields CDR1 ENHRY and CDR2 SYGVKD. CDR3 length: 17 amino acids. The CDR3 protein is CAISPVSGGLAGIEQFF.

The chain has TRBV4-1 and TRBJ2-2. The CDR3 is 15 amino acids. CDR1 is MGHRA, CDR2 YSYEKL, per germline. The CDR3 region is CASSQSRSNTGELFF.

This rearrangement joins TRBV7-9 to TRBJ2-5. The CDR3 runs to 16 residues. The germline V gene encodes CDR1 SEHNR and CDR2 FQNEAQ (reference sequence). The CDR3 protein is CASSLDAARTKETQYF.

CDR3: CATSRRGQGKETQYF. The rearrangement joins TRBV15 to TRBJ2-5; lacking DNA, the TRBD1 call made by TCRdb goes unchecked. From germline, CDR1 is LNHNV and CDR2 YYDKDF (reference sequence). This CDR3 region has 15 residues.

The chain employs TRBV5-1 and TRBJ2-1; TCRdb calls TRBD2, which cannot be checked without DNA. CDR3 length: 16 amino acids. Germline V gives CDR1 SGHRS, CDR2 YFSETQ. CDR3 amino acids: CASSLGLAGAHNEQFF.

The chain uses TRBV6-5 and TRBJ2-1; with no DNA, the TCRdb D assignment of TRBD1 cannot be verified. The CDR3 is 12 amino acids. Germline V CDR1 and CDR2: MNHEY, SVGAGI. This CDR3 reads CATFDRSNEQFF.

This chain joins TRBV10-2 and TRBJ2-2; absent DNA, TCRdb's TRBD2 call cannot be checked. The CDR3 totals 14 residues. The germline CDR1 and CDR2 sequences are WSHSY and SAAADI. CDR3 loop: CASRTSGRSGELFF.

The chain's CDR3 is CASSYFGGGSTDTQYF. The chain combines TRBV6-5 with TRBJ2-3; TCRdb's D gene call, TRBD2, goes unchecked for lack of DNA. The CDR3 covers 16 residues. Germline V CDR1 and CDR2: MNHEY, SVGAGI.

This chain joins TRBV27 and TRBJ2-7. Per the germline V gene, CDR1 is MNHEY and CDR2 is SMNVEV (reference sequence). This CDR3 contains 13 residues. The CDR3 spells CASSLEPGYEQYF.

This sequence joins TRBV29-1 and TRBJ2-5; the D gene TCRdb calls, TRBD1, cannot be checked with no DNA. Germline V CDR1 and CDR2: SQVTM, ANQGSEA. This CDR3 region has 13 residues. CDR3 protein: CSAPPGRRETQYF.

The V call is TRBV12-3 or TRBV12-4, the J call TRBJ1-1. The CDR3 totals 13 residues. The CDR3 protein is CASSPRGSGMAFF.

This chain joins TRBV24-1 and TRBJ2-1; TCRdb's D call, TRBD2, is unchecked because there is no DNA. CDR3 length equals 19 residues. The germline V gene encodes CDR1 KGHDR and CDR2 SFDVKD. This CDR3 is CATSDLGGGRASSYNEQFF.

CDR3 amino acids: CASSPTQGADLSGANVLTF. The chain links TRBV13 to TRBJ2-6; the D call of TRBD1 rests on TCRdb alone, since no DNA is present to check it. Germline lookup yields CDR1 PRHDT and CDR2 FYEKMQ (reference sequence). This CDR3 has 19 residues.

The CDR3 protein is CASSSERIADTQYF. The rearrangement uses TRBV12-3 or TRBV12-4 and TRBJ2-3. This CDR3 region has 14 residues.

This CDR3 reads CASRPQGGGLNTEAFF. This chain connects TRBV10-1 to TRBJ1-1. Germline loops: CDR1 WNHNN, CDR2 SYGVQD (reference sequence). CDR3 length: 16 amino acids.

The chain couples TRBV20-1 to TRBJ2-3; the D call of TRBD2 rests on TCRdb alone, since no DNA is present to check it. This CDR3 comprises 15 residues. The germline V gene encodes CDR1 DFQATT and CDR2 SNEGSKA (reference sequence). This chain's CDR3 is CSARDWSPNPDTQYF.

The V call is TRBV12-3 or TRBV12-4, the J call TRBJ1-4. The CDR3 length is 14 residues. This chain's CDR3 is CASSPPGLGEKLFF.

The chain uses TRBV5-1 and TRBJ1-2; lacking DNA, the TRBD1 call made by TCRdb goes unchecked. Germline assignment: CDR1 SGHRS and CDR2 YFSETQ. The length of the CDR3 is 14 residues. CDR3 loop: CASSEGDRNYGYTF.

The chain combines TRBV7-9 with TRBJ2-3. CDR3 length: 16 residues. Germline assignment: CDR1 SEHNR and CDR2 FQNEAQ (reference sequence). The CDR3: CASSLGGANLPDTQYF. Looking up the rest from reference TRBV7-9 and TRBJ2-3 gives the full variable domain: DTGVSQNPRHKITKRGQNVTFRCDPISEHNRLYWYRQTLGQGPEFLTYFQNEAQLEKSRLLSDRFSAERPKGSFSTLEIQRTEQGDSAMYLCASSLGGANLPDTQYFGPGTRLTVL.

V usage is TRBV7-9 and J usage is TRBJ2-6. CDR3 length: 17 residues. Looked up from germline, CDR1 is SEHNR and CDR2 is FQNEAQ (reference sequence). The CDR3 loop reads CASTKTEPGPGANVLTF.

This rearrangement joins TRBV5-1 to TRBJ2-4; TCRdb's D gene call, TRBD2, goes unchecked for lack of DNA. This CDR3 is built from 15 residues. Germline V lookup: CDR1 SGHRS, CDR2 YFSETQ. Here the CDR3 reads CASSFTSGSQNIQYF. Combining the CDR3 with reference TRBV5-1 and TRBJ2-4 gives the whole variable domain KAGVTQTPRYLIKTRGQQVTLSCSPISGHRSVSWYQQTPGQGLQFLFEYFSETQRNKGNFPGRFSGRQFSNSRSEMNVSTLELGDSALYLCASSFTSGSQNIQYFGAGTRLSVL.

The V and J genes are TRBV20-1 and TRBJ2-3. The germline gives CDR1 DFQATT, CDR2 SNEGSKA (reference sequence). The CDR3 spans 15 residues. The CDR3 spells CSARPRRRNTDTQYF.

This chain connects TRBV5-1 to TRBJ2-5; TCRdb designates TRBD2, a call that cannot be tested without DNA. The CDR3 runs 19 residues. CDR1 is SGHRS, CDR2 YFSETQ, per germline. CDR3 in amino acids: CASSLAGLAGRRGQETQYF.

This chain uses TRBV18 with TRBJ2-2. CDR1 and CDR2 from the germline V gene are KGHSH and LQKENI. The CDR3 contains 13 residues. The CDR3 loop is CASSPGDSRELFF.

CDR3 protein: CSVVQGAQYEQYF. The chain recombines TRBV29-1 with TRBJ2-7; the TCRdb call, TRBD1, lacks DNA for checking. The CDR3 has 13 amino acids. Germline CDR1 reads SQVTM; CDR2 reads ANQGSEA.

The V and J genes are TRBV25-1 and TRBJ1-3; TCRdb proposes TRBD1, but this gene call is untestable without DNA. CDR3 length equals 15 residues. CDR1 and CDR2 from the germline V gene are MGHDK and SYGVNS. This chain's CDR3 is CASSGIGGSVNTIYF.

The rearrangement links TRBV29-1 to TRBJ2-1; TCRdb names TRBD2, which stays unverified in the absence of DNA. The CDR3 contains 13 residues. Germline CDR1 is SQVTM and CDR2 is ANQGSEA. The CDR3: CSVEGTSLNEQFF.